These 10 T cell receptor beta chains came from one sample sequenced in a study of T cell responses to AZD1222 COVID-19 vaccine. TCRdb's copy holds only in-frame clones and misses some; the assay was immunoSEQ multiplex PCR. The table shows almost 95,000 clones, with about 85% occurring only once. The sample in question was peripheral blood, obtained 28 days after the second AZD1222 dose. The receptor set was obtained from an adult who received the AZD1222 COVID-19 vaccine.

The gene calls are TRBV7-8 and TRBJ2-7; no reliable D call. V shed 4 bases and J shed 3 bases, with 7 bases lying between them. CDR3 length: 12 amino acids. Per germline, CDR1 SGHVS and CDR2 FQNEAQ. CDR3 bases: TGTGCCAGCAGCTCCACCAACTACGAGCAGTACTTC. Translating it yields CASSSTNYEQYF.

The chain uses TRBV12-3 or TRBV12-4 and TRBJ1-1, with D possibly TRBD1 on 5 matching bases. The CDR3 contains 13 residues. V gave up 9 bases and J gave up 2 bases, with 13 bases separating them. In DNA, the CDR3 is TGTGCCAGTACGAGGCAGGGCAACACTGAAGCTTTCTTT. Amino acids: CASTRQGNTEAFF.

J is TRBJ1-2 and V is TRBV12-3 or TRBV12-4; D is perhaps TRBD1 (6 bases). Trimming removed 10 bases from V and 8 bases from J, with 20 bases in between. The CDR3 is 13 residues long. The CDR3 loop reads CATSPGGLLGYTF. CDR3 DNA sequence: TGTGCCACCTCCCCCGGGGGGCTTTTAGGCTACACCTTC.

This rearrangement joins TRBV25-1 to TRBJ2-5, with a possible D match to TRBD2 (5 bases). V lost 7 bases and J lost 4, with 16 bases in between. The CDR3 is 14 residues long. The germline CDR1 and CDR2 sequences are MGHDK and SYGVNS. The CDR3: CASTASNGVETQYF. CDR3 DNA sequence: TGTGCCAGCACTGCTTCGAACGGGGTAGAGACCCAGTACTTC.

The chain is built from TRBV19 and TRBJ1-5; 9 nucleotides line up with TRBD1. V dropped 4 bases and J dropped 1; count of bases not matched to a gene: 8. Germline loops: CDR1 LNHDA, CDR2 SQIVND (reference sequence). This CDR3 region has 17 residues. The CDR3, as DNA: TGTGCCAGTAGTAGTCTAGGGGACAGGGCGAGCAATCAGCCCCAGCATTTT. This sequence encodes CASSSLGDRASNQPQHF.

The chain joins TRBV5-4 to TRBJ1-2; TRBD1 matches 9 bases. V lost 4 bases, J lost 6 bases, and 4 bases stayed unmatched. CDR1 and CDR2 from the germline V gene are SGHNT and YYREEE (reference sequence). The CDR3 runs to 13 residues. CDR3 residues: CASSLGTGNGYTF. CDR3 nucleotides: TGTGCCAGCAGCCTAGGGACAGGGAATGGCTACACCTTC.

The rearrangement links TRBV2 to TRBJ1-3; a possible D gene is TRBD1 (6 bases). CDR3 length: 16 amino acids. V lost 6 bases to trimming and J lost 4 bases, with 19 bases between them. Germline V gene lookup returns CDR1 SNHLY and CDR2 FYNNEI. CDR3 nucleotide sequence: TGTGCCAGCAGCCGACAGGACCCGAGGGCAGGAAACACCATATATTTT. This gives the protein CASSRQDPRAGNTIYF. The variable domain in full, with the rest retrieved from reference TRBV2 and TRBJ1-3, is EPEVTQTPSHQVTQMGQEVILRCVPISNHLYFYWYRQILGQKVEFLVSFYNNEISEKSEIFDDQFSVERPDGSNFTLKIRSTKLEDSAMYFCASSRQDPRAGNTIYFGEGSWLTVV.

The sample holds a few counts of this clone. This chain links TRBV5-6 with TRBJ2-7; 7 bases fit TRBD1. The CDR3 sequence is 15 residues long. J lost 0 bases, V lost 4 bases, and 7 bases had no gene match. Germline-derived CDR1 and CDR2 are SGHDT and YYEEEE. This CDR3 reads CASSPGQDYSYEQYF. In DNA form, the CDR3 reads TGTGCCAGCAGCCCCGGACAGGATTACTCCTACGAGCAGTACTTC.

The gene calls are TRBV18 and TRBJ1-2, with D unresolved. This CDR3 is 13 amino acids long. Germline V gene lookup returns CDR1 KGHSH and CDR2 LQKENI. With 3 bases removed from V and 3 bases from J, the gap between germline ends came to 8 bases. DNA of the CDR3: TGTGCCAGCTCACCTGAAGATGACTATGGCTACACCTTC. Amino acid sequence: CASSPEDDYGYTF. Complete variable domain (other parts from reference TRBV18 and TRBJ1-2): NAGVMQNPRHLVRRRGQEARLRCSPMKGHSHVYWYRQLPEEGLKFMVYLQKENIIDESGMPKERFSAEFPKEGPSILRIQQVVRGDSAAYFCASSPEDDYGYTFGSGTRLTVV.

CDR3 loop: CASRSQGNTEAFF. CDR3 bases: TGTGCCAGCAGATCACAGGGGAACACTGAAGCTTTCTTT. The chain links TRBV7-9 to TRBJ1-1; D may be TRBD1 (6 bases). Germline CDR1 is SEHNR and CDR2 is FQNEAQ (reference sequence). The V gene lost 6 bases and the J gene lost 1 base, with 9 bases spanning the gap. CDR3 length: 13 amino acids.